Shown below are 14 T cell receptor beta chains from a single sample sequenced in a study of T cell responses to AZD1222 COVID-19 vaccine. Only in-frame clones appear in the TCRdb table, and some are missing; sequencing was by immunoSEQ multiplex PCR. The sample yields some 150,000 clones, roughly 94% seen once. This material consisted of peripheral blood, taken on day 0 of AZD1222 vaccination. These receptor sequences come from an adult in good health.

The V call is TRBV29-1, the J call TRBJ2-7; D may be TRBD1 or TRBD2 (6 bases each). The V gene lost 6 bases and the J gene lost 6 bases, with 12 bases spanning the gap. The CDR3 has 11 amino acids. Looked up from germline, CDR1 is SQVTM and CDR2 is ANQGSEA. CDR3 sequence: CSVGGLGEQYF. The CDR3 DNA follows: TGCAGCGTGGGGGGCCTCGGCGAGCAGTACTTC.

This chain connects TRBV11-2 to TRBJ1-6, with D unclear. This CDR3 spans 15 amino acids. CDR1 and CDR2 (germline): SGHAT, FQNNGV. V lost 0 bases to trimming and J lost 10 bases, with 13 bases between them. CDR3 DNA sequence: TGTGCCAGCAGCTTAGATAGTCCTCCTTTATCACCCCTCCACTTT. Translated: CASSLDSPPLSPLHF.

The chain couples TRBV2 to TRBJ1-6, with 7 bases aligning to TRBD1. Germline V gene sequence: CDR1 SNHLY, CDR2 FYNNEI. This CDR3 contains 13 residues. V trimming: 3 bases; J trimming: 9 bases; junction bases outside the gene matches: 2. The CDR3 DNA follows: TGTGCCAGCAGTGACCAGGGGGGTTCACCCCTCCACTTT. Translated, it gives CASSDQGGSPLHF.

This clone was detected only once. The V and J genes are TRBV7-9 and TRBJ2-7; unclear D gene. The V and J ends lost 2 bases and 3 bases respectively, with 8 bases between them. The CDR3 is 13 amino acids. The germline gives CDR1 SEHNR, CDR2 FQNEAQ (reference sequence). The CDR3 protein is CASSLQNDYEQYF. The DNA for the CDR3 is TGTGCCAGCAGCTTACAGAACGACTACGAGCAGTACTTC.

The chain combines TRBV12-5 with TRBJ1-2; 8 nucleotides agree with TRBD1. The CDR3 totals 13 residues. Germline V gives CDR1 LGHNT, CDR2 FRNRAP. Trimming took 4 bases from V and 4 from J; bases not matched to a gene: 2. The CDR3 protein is CASGWDRSYGYTF. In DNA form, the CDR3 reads TGTGCTAGTGGTTGGGACAGGTCCTATGGCTACACCTTC.

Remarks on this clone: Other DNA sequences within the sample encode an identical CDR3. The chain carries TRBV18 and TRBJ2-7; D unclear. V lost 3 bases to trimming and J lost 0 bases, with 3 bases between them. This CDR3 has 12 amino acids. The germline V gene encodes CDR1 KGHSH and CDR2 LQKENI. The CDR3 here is CASSPRSYEQYF. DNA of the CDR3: TGTGCCAGCTCACCCCGCTCCTACGAGCAGTACTTC.

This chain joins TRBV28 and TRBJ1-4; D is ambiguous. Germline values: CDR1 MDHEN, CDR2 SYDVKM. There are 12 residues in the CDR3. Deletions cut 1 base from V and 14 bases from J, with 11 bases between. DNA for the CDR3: TGTGCCAGCAGTTTATCCAGATTACCCCTGTTTTTT. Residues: CASSLSRLPLFF.

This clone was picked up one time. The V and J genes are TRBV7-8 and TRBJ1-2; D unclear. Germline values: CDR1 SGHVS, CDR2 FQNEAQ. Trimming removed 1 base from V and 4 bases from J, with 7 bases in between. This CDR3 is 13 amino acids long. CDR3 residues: CASSLDTFYGYTF. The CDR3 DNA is TGTGCCAGCAGCTTAGACACCTTCTATGGCTACACCTTC.

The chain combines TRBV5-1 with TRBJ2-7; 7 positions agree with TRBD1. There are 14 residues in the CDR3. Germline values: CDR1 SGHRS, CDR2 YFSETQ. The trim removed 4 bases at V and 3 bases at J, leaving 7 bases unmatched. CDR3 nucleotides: TGCGCCAGCAGCCGCCTCGACAGGGACTACGAGCAGTACTTC. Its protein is CASSRLDRDYEQYF.

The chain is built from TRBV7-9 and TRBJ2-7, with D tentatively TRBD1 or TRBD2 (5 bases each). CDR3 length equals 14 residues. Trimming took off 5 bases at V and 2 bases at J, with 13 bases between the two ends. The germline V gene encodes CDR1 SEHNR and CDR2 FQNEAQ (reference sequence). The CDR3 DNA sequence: TGTGCCAGCAGCCCCGGGACCTCTACCTACGAGCAGTACTTC. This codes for CASSPGTSTYEQYF.

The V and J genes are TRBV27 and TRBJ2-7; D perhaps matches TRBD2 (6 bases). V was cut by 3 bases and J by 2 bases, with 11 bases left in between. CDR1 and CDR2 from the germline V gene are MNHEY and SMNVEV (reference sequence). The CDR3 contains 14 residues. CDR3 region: CASSLGGTAYEQYF. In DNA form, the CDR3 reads TGTGCCAGCAGTTTGGGGGGAACTGCCTACGAGCAGTACTTC.

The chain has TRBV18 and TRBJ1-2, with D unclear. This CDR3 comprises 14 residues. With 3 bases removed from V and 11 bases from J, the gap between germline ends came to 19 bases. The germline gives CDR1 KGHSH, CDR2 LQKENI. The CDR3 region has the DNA TGTGCCAGCTCACCTATGGGATCTCACGAGGGATACACCTTC. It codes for CASSPMGSHEGYTF.

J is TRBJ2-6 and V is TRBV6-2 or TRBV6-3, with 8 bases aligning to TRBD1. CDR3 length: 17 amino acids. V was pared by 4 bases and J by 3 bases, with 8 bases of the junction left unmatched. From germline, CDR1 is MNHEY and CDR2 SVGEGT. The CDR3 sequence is CASSLARGRSGANVLTF. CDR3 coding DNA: TGTGCCAGCAGTTTGGCCAGGGGGCGAAGTGGGGCCAACGTCCTGACTTTC.

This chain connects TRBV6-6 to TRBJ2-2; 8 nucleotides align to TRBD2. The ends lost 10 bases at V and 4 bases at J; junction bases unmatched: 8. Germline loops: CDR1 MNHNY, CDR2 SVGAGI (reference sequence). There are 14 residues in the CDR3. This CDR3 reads CATDRGGATGELFF. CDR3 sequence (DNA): TGTGCCACCGACCGGGGGGGAGCCACCGGGGAGCTGTTTTTT.